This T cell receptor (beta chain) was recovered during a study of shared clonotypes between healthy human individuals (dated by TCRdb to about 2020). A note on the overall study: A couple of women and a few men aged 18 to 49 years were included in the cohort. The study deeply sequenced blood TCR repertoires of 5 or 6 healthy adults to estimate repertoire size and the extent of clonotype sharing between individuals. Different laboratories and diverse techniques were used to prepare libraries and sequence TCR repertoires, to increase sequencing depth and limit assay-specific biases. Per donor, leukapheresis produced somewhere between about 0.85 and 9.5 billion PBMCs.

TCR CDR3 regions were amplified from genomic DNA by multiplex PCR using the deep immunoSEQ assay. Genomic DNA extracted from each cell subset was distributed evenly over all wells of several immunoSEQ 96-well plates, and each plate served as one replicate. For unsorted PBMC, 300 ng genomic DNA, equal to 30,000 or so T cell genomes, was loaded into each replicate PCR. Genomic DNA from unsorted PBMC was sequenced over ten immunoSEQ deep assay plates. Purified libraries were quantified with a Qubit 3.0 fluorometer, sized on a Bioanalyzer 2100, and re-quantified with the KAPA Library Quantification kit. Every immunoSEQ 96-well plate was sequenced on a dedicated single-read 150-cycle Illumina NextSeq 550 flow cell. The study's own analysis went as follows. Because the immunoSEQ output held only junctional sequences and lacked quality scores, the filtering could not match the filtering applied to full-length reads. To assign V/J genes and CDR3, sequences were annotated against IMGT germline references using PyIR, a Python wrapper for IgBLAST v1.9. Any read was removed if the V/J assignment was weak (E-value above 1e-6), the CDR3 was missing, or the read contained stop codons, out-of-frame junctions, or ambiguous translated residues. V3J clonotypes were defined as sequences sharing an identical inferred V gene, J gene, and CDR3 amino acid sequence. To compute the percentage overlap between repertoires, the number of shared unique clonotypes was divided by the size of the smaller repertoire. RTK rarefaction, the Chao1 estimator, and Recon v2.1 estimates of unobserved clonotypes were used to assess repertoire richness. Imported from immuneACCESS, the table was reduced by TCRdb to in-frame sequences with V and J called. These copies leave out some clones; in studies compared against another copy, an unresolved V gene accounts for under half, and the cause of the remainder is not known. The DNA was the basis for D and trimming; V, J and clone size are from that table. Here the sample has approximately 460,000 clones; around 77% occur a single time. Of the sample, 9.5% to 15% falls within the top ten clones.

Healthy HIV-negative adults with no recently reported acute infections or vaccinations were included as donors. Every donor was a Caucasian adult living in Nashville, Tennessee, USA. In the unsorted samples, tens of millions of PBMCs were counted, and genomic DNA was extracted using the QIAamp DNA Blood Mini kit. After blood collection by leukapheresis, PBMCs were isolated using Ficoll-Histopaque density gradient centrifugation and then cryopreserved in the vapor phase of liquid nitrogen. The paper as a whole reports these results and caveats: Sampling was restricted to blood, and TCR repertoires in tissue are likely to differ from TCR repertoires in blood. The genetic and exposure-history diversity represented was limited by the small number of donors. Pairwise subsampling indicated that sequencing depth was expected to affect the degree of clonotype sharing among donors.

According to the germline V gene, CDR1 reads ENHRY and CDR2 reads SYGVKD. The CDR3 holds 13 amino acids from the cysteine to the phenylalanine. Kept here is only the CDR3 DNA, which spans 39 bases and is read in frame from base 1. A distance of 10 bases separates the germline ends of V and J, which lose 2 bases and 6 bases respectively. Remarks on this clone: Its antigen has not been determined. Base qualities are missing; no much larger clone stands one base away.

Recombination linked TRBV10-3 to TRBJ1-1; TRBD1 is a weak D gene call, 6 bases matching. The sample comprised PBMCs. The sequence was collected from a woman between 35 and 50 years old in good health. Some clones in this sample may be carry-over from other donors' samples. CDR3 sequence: CAISEGQRPEAFF. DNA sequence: TGTGCCATCAGTGAGGGACAGCGCCCTGAAGCTTTCTTT.